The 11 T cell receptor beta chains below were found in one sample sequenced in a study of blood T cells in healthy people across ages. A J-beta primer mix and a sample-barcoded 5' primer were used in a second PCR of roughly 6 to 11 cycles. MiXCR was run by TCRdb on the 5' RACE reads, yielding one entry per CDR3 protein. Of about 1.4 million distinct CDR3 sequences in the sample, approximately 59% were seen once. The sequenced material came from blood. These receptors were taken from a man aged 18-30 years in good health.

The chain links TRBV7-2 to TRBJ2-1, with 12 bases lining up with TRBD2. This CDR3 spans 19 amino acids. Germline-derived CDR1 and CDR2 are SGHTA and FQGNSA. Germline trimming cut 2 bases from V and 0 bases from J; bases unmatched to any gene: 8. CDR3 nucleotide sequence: TGTGCCAGCAGCTTAAGACTAGCGGGAGAGCTGAGCTCCTACAATGAGCAGTTCTTC. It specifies CASSLRLAGELSSYNEQFF. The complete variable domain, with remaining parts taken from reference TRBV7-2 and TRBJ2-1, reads GAGVSQSPSNKVTEKGKDVELRCDPISGHTALYWYRQSLGQGLEFLIYFQGNSAPDKSGLPSDRFSAERTGGSVSTLTIQRTQQEDSAVYLCASSLRLAGELSSYNEQFFGPGTRLTVL.

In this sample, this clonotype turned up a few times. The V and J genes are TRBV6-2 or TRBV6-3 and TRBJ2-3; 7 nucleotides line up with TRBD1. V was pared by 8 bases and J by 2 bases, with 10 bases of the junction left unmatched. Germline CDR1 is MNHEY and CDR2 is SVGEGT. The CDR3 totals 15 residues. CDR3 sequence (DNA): TGTGCCAGCTGGGGACGGGACAGCTCCACAGATACGCAGTATTTT. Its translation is CASWGRDSSTDTQYF.

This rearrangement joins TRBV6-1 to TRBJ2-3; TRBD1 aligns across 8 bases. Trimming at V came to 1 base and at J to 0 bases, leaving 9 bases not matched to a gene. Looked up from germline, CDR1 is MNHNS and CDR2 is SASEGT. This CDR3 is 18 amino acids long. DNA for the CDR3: TGTGCCAGCAGTGAAGATGGTGTACAGGGGGGTAGCACAGATACGCAGTATTTT. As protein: CASSEDGVQGGSTDTQYF.

The chain's CDR3 is CASSQVGVSPLHF. The CDR3 nucleotides are TGCGCCAGCAGCCAGGTAGGGGTATCACCCCTCCACTTT. The chain has TRBV4-1 and TRBJ1-6, with a possible D match to TRBD1 (5 bases). Germline V gene data show CDR1 as MGHRA and CDR2 as YSYEKL. The V end lost 3 bases, the J end lost 10 bases, and 10 bases lay between the germline ends. There are 13 residues in the CDR3.

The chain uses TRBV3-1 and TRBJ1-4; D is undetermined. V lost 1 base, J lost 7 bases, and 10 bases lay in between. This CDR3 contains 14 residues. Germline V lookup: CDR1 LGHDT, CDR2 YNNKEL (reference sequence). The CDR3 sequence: CASSQAPVSEKLFF. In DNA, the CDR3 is TGTGCCAGCAGCCAAGCACCTGTTAGTGAAAAACTGTTTTTT.

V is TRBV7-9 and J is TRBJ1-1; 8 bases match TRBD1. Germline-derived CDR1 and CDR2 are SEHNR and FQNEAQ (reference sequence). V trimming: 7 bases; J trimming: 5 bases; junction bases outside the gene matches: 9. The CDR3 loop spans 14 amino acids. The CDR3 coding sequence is TGTGCCAGCACGATTCAGGGGGCGTTGACTGAAGCTTTCTTT. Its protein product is CASTIQGALTEAFF. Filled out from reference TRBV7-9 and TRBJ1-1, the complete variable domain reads DTGVSQNPRHKITKRGQNVTFRCDPISEHNRLYWYRQTLGQGPEFLTYFQNEAQLEKSRLLSDRFSAERPKGSFSTLEIQRTEQGDSAMYLCASTIQGALTEAFFGQGTRLTVV.

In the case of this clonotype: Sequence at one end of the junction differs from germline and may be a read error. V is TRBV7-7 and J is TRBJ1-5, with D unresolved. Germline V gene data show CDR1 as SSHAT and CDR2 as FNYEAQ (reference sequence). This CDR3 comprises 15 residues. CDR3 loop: CASSLTRAINQLQHF. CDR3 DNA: TGTGCCAGCAGCTTAACGCGGGCCATCAATCAGCTCCAGCATTTT.

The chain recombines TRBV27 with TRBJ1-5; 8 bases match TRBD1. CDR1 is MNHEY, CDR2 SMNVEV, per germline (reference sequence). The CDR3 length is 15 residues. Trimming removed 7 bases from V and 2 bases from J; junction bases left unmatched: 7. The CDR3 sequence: CASKSQTGGNQPQHF. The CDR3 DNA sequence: TGTGCCAGCAAGAGCCAGACAGGGGGCAATCAGCCCCAGCATTTT.

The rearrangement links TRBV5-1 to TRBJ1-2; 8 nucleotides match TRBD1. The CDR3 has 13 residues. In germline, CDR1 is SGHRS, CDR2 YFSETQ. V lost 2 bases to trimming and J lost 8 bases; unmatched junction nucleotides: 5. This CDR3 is CASSLQGDKGYTF. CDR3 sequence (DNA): TGCGCCAGCAGCTTACAGGGGGATAAGGGCTACACCTTC.

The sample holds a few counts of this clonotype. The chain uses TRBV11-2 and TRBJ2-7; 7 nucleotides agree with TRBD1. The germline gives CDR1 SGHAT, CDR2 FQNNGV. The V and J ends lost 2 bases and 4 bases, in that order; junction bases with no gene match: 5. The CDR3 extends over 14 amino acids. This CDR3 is CASSLRDSAYEQYF. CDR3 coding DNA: TGTGCCAGCAGCTTAAGGGACAGCGCATACGAGCAGTACTTC.

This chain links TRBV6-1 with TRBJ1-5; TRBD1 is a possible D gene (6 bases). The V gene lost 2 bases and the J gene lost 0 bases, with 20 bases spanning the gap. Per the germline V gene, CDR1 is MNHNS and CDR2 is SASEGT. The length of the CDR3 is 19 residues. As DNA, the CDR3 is TGTGCCAGCAGTGAACCCAGCGACATTGGACAGTATAGCAATCAGCCCCAGCATTTT. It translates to CASSEPSDIGQYSNQPQHF.